Described below is a single TCR beta chain sequence and its context. Antigen specificity is unknown. This record belongs to a study of type 1 regulatory T cells. Overall study: T-allo10 is an in vitro-generated, Tr1-enriched CD4 T cell product specific for alloantigen.

Per the germline V gene, CDR1 is MNHNS and CDR2 is SASEGT. This CDR3 region has 17 residues. J gave up 4 bases and V 5 bases, and 17 bases lay outside the gene matches. The graft donor-derived T-allo10 cells reportedly recognize host alloantigens, are anergic, and suppress alloantigen-specifically. MiXCR, run by TCRdb on the reads, gives a single entry per CDR3 protein. Seen here are roughly 68,000 distinct CDR3 sequences, around 63% observed once, and the top ten hold about 7.3%. What was sequenced was cultured T cells, either the whole culture or a sorted T cell fraction (not recorded which). Stated subset: Tr1-enriched cell product generated in vitro against host alloantigens. The genes are TRBV6-1 and TRBJ2-7, with TRBD2 matching 7 bases. The sequence was obtained from a human donor in good health. The CDR3 nucleotides are TGTGCCAGCAGTCCCCAGGCATGGGCTAGCGGCTCGTACGAGCAGTACTTC. It is translated as CASSPQAWASGSYEQYF.